Presented here are 22 T cell receptor beta chains from one specimen sequenced in a study of blood T cell repertoires in COVID-19. Sequenced by immunoSEQ multiplex PCR; TCRdb stores in-frame clones only, minus some. The sample gives tens of thousands of clones, 85% to 95% of which show up once; roughly 7.4% is in the top ten. Material for sequencing was peripheral blood. All receptors come from a human donor in a cohort sampled during active COVID-19.

The V call is TRBV27, the J call TRBJ1-2, with 10 bases identical to TRBD1. Germline V lookup: CDR1 MNHEY, CDR2 SMNVEV (reference sequence). This CDR3 has 13 residues. Trimming removed 2 bases from V and 10 bases from J; junction bases left unmatched: 4. The CDR3 protein is CASSLTGQGTYTF. CDR3 sequence (DNA): TGTGCCAGCAGTTTAACGGGACAGGGGACCTACACCTTC.

The V and J genes are TRBV9 and TRBJ2-2; 10 bases line up with TRBD2. Looked up from germline, CDR1 is SGDLS and CDR2 is YYNGEE. CDR3 length: 16 residues. Trimming at V came to 0 bases and at J to 6 bases, leaving 5 bases not matched to a gene. The CDR3 DNA reads TGTGCCAGCAGCGTAGGGCTAGCGGGAGTGTCCGGGGAGCTGTTTTTT. It specifies CASSVGLAGVSGELFF.

The sample holds a few counts of this clone. This chain joins TRBV2 and TRBJ1-2, with 7 bases lining up with TRBD1. The length of the CDR3 is 15 residues. V gave up 6 bases and J gave up 2 bases; unmatched junction bases: 9. Germline loops: CDR1 SNHLY, CDR2 FYNNEI. The CDR3 sequence is CASSDRTGSNYGYTF. In DNA form, the CDR3 reads TGTGCCAGCAGCGATCGGACAGGTTCGAACTATGGCTACACCTTC.

V and J are TRBV3-1 (or the pseudogene TRBV3-2) and TRBJ1-3, with 7 bases identical to TRBD1. The germline CDR1 and CDR2 sequences are LGHDT and YNNKEL (reference sequence). The CDR3 consists of 16 residues. With 4 bases clipped from V and 3 bases from J, the junction kept 9 bases outside the gene matches. The CDR3 sequence is CASSPRDRTVGNTIYF. The CDR3 region has the DNA TGTGCCAGCAGCCCGAGGGACAGAACAGTTGGAAACACCATATATTTT.

The gene calls are TRBV28 and TRBJ2-3; TRBD1 matches 9 bases. J was trimmed by 6 bases and V by 5 bases; bases with no gene match: 6. The length of the CDR3 is 14 residues. The V gene's germline CDR1 is MDHEN and CDR2 SYDVKM. For the CDR3, the DNA is TGTGCCAGCAGTCTACCACAGGGGGCGGATACGCAGTATTTT. It codes for CASSLPQGADTQYF.

The chain couples TRBV3-1 (or the pseudogene TRBV3-2) to TRBJ2-7; 8 bases are a match to TRBD1. CDR3 length: 20 residues. Germline values: CDR1 LGHDT, CDR2 YNNKEL (reference sequence). With 4 bases clipped from V and 0 bases from J, the junction kept 20 bases outside the gene matches. For the CDR3, the DNA is TGTGCCAGCAGCCGGGTGACAGGGGCACACGGCACCGGGTCCTCCTACGAGCAGTACTTC. Translation gives CASSRVTGAHGTGSSYEQYF.

This clone was detected once. The genes are TRBV7-2 and TRBJ1-1; D perhaps matches TRBD1 (6 bases). The germline gives CDR1 SGHTA, CDR2 FQGNSA. V was cut by 1 base and J by 7 bases, with 13 bases left in between. This CDR3 comprises 14 residues. DNA for the CDR3: TGTGCCAGCAGCTTAGTCGGGGGGCAGGATGAAGCTTTCTTT. Its translation: CASSLVGGQDEAFF.

The CDR3 reads CAWSFWDSGNTIYF. In nucleotides, the CDR3 is TGTGCCTGGAGTTTTTGGGACAGCGGGAACACCATATATTTT. The J gene is TRBJ1-3, the V gene TRBV30; TRBD1 agrees at 7 bases. The CDR3 has 14 residues. CDR1 GTSNPN and CDR2 SVGIG come from the germline V gene (reference sequence). The ends lost 2 bases at V and 7 bases at J; junction bases unmatched: 8.

The V call is TRBV24-1, the J call TRBJ2-3; TRBD1 matches at 11 bases. Germline assignment: CDR1 KGHDR and CDR2 SFDVKD. V dropped 4 bases and J dropped 8; count of bases not matched to a gene: 13. This CDR3 spans 17 amino acids. In DNA form, the CDR3 reads TGTGCCACCAGTGACCCCGGGACAGGGGGTGCCCGGGGTACGCAGTATTTT. This encodes CATSDPGTGGARGTQYF.

The chain combines TRBV15 with TRBJ1-4, with D unclear. In germline, CDR1 is LNHNV, CDR2 YYDKDF (reference sequence). The CDR3 sequence is 16 residues long. V gave up 1 base and J gave up 0 bases, with 9 bases separating them. The CDR3 DNA reads as TGTGCCACCAGCAGAGGCTGGAGCGCAACTAATGAAAAACTGTTTTTT. Translated: CATSRGWSATNEKLFF.

V usage is TRBV30 and J usage is TRBJ2-2; D is undetermined. The germline V gene has CDR1 GTSNPN and CDR2 SVGIG (reference sequence). This CDR3 contains 14 residues. With 1 base removed from V and 3 bases from J, the gap between germline ends came to 9 bases. The CDR3 region is CAWSGALYTGELFF. CDR3 bases: TGTGCCTGGAGTGGGGCGCTCTACACCGGGGAGCTGTTTTTT.

This clone was counted once. The genes are TRBV6-1 and TRBJ1-5, with D unresolved. The CDR3 has 14 amino acids. With 0 bases removed from V and 6 bases from J, the gap between germline ends came to 9 bases. CDR1 and CDR2 (germline): MNHNS, SASEGT. As DNA, the CDR3 is TGTGCCAGCAGTGAAGCGATCGGAGCTCAGCCCCAGCATTTT. It is translated as CASSEAIGAQPQHF.

The genes are TRBV28 and TRBJ2-5; possible D gene TRBD2, 6 bases. Per the germline V gene, CDR1 is MDHEN and CDR2 is SYDVKM. The V gene lost 6 bases and the J gene lost 2 bases, with 19 bases spanning the gap. This CDR3 is 16 amino acids long. The CDR3 is CASSFWSAGSQETQYF. The CDR3 DNA follows: TGTGCCAGCAGCTTTTGGAGCGCCGGGAGTCAAGAGACCCAGTACTTC.

The rearrangement uses TRBV6-6 and TRBJ2-3; 14 bases match TRBD2. V trimming: 10 bases; J trimming: 3 bases; junction bases outside the gene matches: 9. Germline CDR1 reads MNHNY; CDR2 reads SVGAGI (reference sequence). The CDR3 has 16 residues. The CDR3 protein is CAIRGTSGSPTDTQYF. As DNA, the CDR3 is TGTGCCATCCGGGGGACTAGCGGGAGTCCAACAGATACGCAGTATTTT.

The J gene is TRBJ1-6, the V gene TRBV28; 7 positions match TRBD1. V was pared by 4 bases and J by 8 bases, with 2 bases of the junction left unmatched. The CDR3 has 13 amino acids. The germline V gene encodes CDR1 MDHEN and CDR2 SYDVKM. CDR3 sequence (DNA): TGTGCCAGCAGTTCAACAGGGGATTCACCCCTCCACTTT. This codes for CASSSTGDSPLHF. Full variable domain (rest looked up from reference TRBV28 and TRBJ1-6): DVKVTQSSRYLVKRTGEKVFLECVQDMDHENMFWYRQDPGLGLRLIYFSYDVKMKEKGDIPEGYSVSREKKERFSLILESASTNQTSMYLCASSSTGDSPLHFGNGTRLTVT.

J is TRBJ2-7 and V is TRBV9; 11 bases are a match to TRBD2. CDR1 SGDLS and CDR2 YYNGEE come from the germline V gene. CDR3 length equals 15 residues. J was trimmed by 0 bases and V by 4 bases; bases with no gene match: 3. The CDR3 here is CASSLAGGGSYEQYF. In DNA, the CDR3 is TGTGCCAGCAGCCTAGCGGGGGGAGGCTCCTACGAGCAGTACTTC.

The chain is built from TRBV19 and TRBJ2-3, with 10 bases fitting TRBD1. CDR1 and CDR2 from the germline V gene are LNHDA and SQIVND (reference sequence). The CDR3 is made up of 15 amino acids. V lost 10 bases, J lost 1 base, and 8 bases stayed unmatched. This chain's CDR3 is CATRDRGVGTDTQYF. The CDR3 nucleotides read TGTGCCACCCGGGACAGGGGTGTGGGCACAGATACGCAGTATTTT.

This clone has just one count. The chain combines TRBV5-1 with TRBJ2-1; no clear D. Trimming took off 0 bases at V and 9 bases at J, with 7 bases between the two ends. The CDR3 sequence is 12 residues long. The germline gives CDR1 SGHRS, CDR2 YFSETQ. The DNA of the CDR3 is TGCGCCAGCAGCTTGGGCTCGCGTGAGCAGTTCTTC. Protein product: CASSLGSREQFF.

The chain recombines TRBV7-9 with TRBJ2-1; 8 bases line up with TRBD1. Germline V gene data show CDR1 as SEHNR and CDR2 as FQNEAQ (reference sequence). Losses at the gene ends were 2 bases for V and 6 bases for J; bases not matched to a gene: 6. CDR3 length: 15 amino acids. CDR3 residues: CASSLLGQGGNEQFF. CDR3 DNA sequence: TGTGCCAGCAGCTTATTAGGACAGGGAGGCAATGAGCAGTTCTTC.

The rearrangement joins TRBV10-2 to TRBJ1-2; 9 bases align to TRBD1. The CDR3 is 13 residues long. V lost 6 bases, J lost 8 bases, and 7 bases stayed unmatched. Germline V gene sequence: CDR1 WSHSY, CDR2 SAAADI. CDR3 in amino acids: CASSATGGRGYTF. The CDR3 DNA reads as TGCGCCAGCAGCGCTACAGGGGGCCGCGGCTACACCTTC.

J is TRBJ1-3 and V is TRBV29-1; 8 bases line up with TRBD1. The CDR3 is 15 amino acids. V was clipped by 4 bases and J by 4 bases; unmatched bases: 9. Germline V gene data show CDR1 as SQVTM and CDR2 as ANQGSEA. The CDR3 sequence: CSVGETGVGGNTIYF. CDR3 DNA: TGCAGCGTTGGGGAGACAGGGGTAGGAGGAAACACCATATATTTT.

This chain connects TRBV7-6 to TRBJ2-3; 10 bases map to TRBD1. Germline CDR1 and CDR2: SGHVS and FNYEAQ. The CDR3 contains 18 residues. V gave up 5 bases and J gave up 1 base; unmatched junction bases: 12. The CDR3 loop reads CASSTRTGTGVGTDTQYF. CDR3 sequence (DNA): TGTGCCAGCAGCACACGTACCGGGACAGGGGTTGGCACAGATACGCAGTATTTT.